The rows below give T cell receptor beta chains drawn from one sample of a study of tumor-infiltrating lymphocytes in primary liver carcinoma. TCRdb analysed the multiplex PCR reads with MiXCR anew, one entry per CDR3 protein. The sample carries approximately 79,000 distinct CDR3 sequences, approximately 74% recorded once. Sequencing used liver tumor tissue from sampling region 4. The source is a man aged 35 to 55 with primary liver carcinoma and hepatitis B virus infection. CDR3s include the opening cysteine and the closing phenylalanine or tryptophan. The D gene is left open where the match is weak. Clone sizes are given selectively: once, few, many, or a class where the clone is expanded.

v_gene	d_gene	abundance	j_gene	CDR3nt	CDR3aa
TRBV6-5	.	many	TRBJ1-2	TGTGCCAGCCGACCCGGGAGCTCCATTAACTATGGCTACACCTTC	CASRPGSSINYGYTF
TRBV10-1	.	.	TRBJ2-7	TGCGCCAGCAGTGATTTAAACTACGAGCAGTACTTC	CASSDLNYEQYF
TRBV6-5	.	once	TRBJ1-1	TGTGTCAGCAGTTACAGGGAGAACACTGAAGCTCTCTTT	CVSSYRENTEALF
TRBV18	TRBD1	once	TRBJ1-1	TGTGCCAGCTCCGCGGACAGGTCGAACCCTGAAGCTTTCTTT	CASSADRSNPEAFF
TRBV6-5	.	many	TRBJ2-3	TGTGCCAGCAGTTCCCTAGGAACAGATACGCAGTATTTT	CASSSLGTDTQYF
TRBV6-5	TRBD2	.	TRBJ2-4	TGTGCCAGTAGTTACTCGGGAGGGCAGCAAAACGTCCAGTACTTC	CASSYSGGQQNVQYF
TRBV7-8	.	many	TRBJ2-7	TGTGCCAGCAGCTTAGGGACGGACAACTACGAGCAGTACTTC	CASSLGTDNYEQYF
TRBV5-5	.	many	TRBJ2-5	TGTGCCAGCAGCTTGCGGCGCCAGGGGAGGCAAGAGACCCAGTACTTC	CASSLRRQGRQETQYF
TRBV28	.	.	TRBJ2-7	TGTGCCAGCAGTTTTATCCTGCAGGCCAGCTACGAGCAGTACTTC	CASSFILQASYEQYF
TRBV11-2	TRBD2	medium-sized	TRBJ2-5	TGTGCCAGCAGGCCACTAGCGGAACAAGAGACCCAGTACTTC	CASRPLAEQETQYF
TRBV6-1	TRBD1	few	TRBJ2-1	TGTGCCACCTGGCCAGGACAGGGGTCCCACGAGCAGTTCTTC	CATWPGQGSHEQFF
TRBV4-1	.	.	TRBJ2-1	TGCGCCAGCAGGCAAGAACCGATAGGCGGTGACTCCTACAGTGAGCAGTTCTTC	CASRQEPIGGDSYSEQFF
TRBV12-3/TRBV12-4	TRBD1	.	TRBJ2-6	TGTGTCAGTAGTTTACCGTACAGGGGAACTGGGGCCAACGTCCTGACTTTC	CVSSLPYRGTGANVLTF
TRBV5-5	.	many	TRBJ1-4	TGTGCCAGCAGCACCTCGACGGCCTTAAGCAGTGAAAAACTGTTTTTT	CASSTSTALSSEKLFF
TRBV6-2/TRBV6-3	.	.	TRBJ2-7	TGTGCCAGCAGTTTATCCGCCTACGAGCAGTATTTC	CASSLSAYEQYF
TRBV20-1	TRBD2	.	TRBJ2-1	TGCAGTGCTAGAAGGGGAGCGGGAGGGCCACACCAAAAAGACAATGAGCAGTTCTTC	CSARRGAGGPHQKDNEQFF
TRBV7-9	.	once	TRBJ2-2	TGTGCCAGCAGCTTAGGCAGTTTGATCGGGGAGCTGTTATTT	CASSLGSLIGELLF
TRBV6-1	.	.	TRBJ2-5	TGTGTCAGCTCAGGGGTAGAAGAGACCCAGTACTTC	CVSSGVEETQYF
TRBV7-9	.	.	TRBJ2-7	TGTGCCAGCAGGAGGGATAGCAACGAGCAGTACTTC	CASRRDSNEQYF
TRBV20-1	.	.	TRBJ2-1	TGCAGTGCTAGAGATCCTCTAGCAGCCACTCTTCATGAGCAGTTCTTC	CSARDPLAATLHEQFF
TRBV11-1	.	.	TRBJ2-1	TGTGCCAGCAGCTTAGGCCGAGTAAATGAGCTGTTCTTC	CASSLGRVNELFF
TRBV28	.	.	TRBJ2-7	TGTGCCAGCCGCCCCGGGCTGACCGTTTCCGAGCAGTACTTC	CASRPGLTVSEQYF
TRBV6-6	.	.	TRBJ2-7	TGTGTCAACAGTCACTCCGACGGGGGGCCTGTCTTGAGCTCCTACGAGCAGTACTTC	CVNSHSDGGPVLSSYEQYF
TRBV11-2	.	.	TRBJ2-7	TGTGCCAGCAGCTTAGACTTCTGGACACCCAACTCCTACGAACAGTACTTC	CASSLDFWTPNSYEQYF
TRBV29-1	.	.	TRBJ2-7	TGCAGCGTTGGAGGCGGTGCGACCCACGGGCAGTACTTC	CSVGGGATHGQYF
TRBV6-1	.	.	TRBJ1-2	TGTGCCAGCAGTGAAAGGGTGGATATAGGGGATCATGGCTACATCTTC	CASSERVDIGDHGYIF
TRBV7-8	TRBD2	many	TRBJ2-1	TGTGCCAGCAGCAGACCGGGACTAGCGGCTGATGAGCAGTTCTTC	CASSRPGLAADEQFF
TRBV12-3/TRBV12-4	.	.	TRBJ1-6	TGTGCCAGGAGTTCCACTACAGGGCATAATTCACCCCTCCACTTT	CARSSTTGHNSPLHF
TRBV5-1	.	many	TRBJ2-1	TGCGCCAGCAGCTTGGAGGTTGAGCAGTTCTTC	CASSLEVEQFF
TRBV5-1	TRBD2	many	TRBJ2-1	TGCGCCAGCAGCTTCCTTAGCGGGAGCTCCTACAATGAGCAGTTCTTC	CASSFLSGSSYNEQFF
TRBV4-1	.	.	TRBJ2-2	TGCGCCTGCAGCCACGAAAAGCAAAACACCGGGGAGCTGTTTTTT	CACSHEKQNTGELFF
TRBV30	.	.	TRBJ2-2	TGTGCCTGGGCTGGACAAACCTTCGCCGGGGGGCTATTTTTT	CAWAGQTFAGGLFF
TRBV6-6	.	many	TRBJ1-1	TGTGCCAGCTTTGGAGGGAAGAACACTGAAGCTTTCTTT	CASFGGKNTEAFF
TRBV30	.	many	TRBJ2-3	TGTGCCTGGAGTGTACTTGGCGGGATCACAGATACGCAGTATTTT	CAWSVLGGITDTQYF
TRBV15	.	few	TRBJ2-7	TGTGCCACCAGCAGAGGACGGGACTCCTACGAGCAGTACTTC	CATSRGRDSYEQYF
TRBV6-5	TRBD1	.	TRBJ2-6	TGTGCCAGCAAGGCAGGGGACAGATTCGGGGCCAGCGTCCTGACTTTC	CASKAGDRFGASVLTF
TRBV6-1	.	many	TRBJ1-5	TGTGCCAGCAGTGAGAGGCTGGGGGAAGAGCCCCAGCATTTT	CASSERLGEEPQHF
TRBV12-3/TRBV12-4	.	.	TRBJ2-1	TGTACCAGCAGCCGCCAGGAAGGGGTCAATGAGCAGTTCTTC	CTSSRQEGVNEQFF
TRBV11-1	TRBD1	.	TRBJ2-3	TGTGCCAGCAGTTTAGGAAGGGGGCGCGTGGGCACGCAGTATTTT	CASSLGRGRVGTQYF
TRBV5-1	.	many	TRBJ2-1	TGCGCCAGCAGCTTGGCCGGTCCGAGGGAGGTGAATGAGCAGTTCTTC	CASSLAGPREVNEQFF
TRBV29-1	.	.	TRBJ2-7	TGCATCATTGAAGAAGAAGGACAGTGGGTCTACGAGCAGTACTTC	CIIEEEGQWVYEQYF
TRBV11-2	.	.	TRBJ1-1	TGTGCCAGCAGTTTTCTGGCAGGGCTTGAAGCTTTCTTT	CASSFLAGLEAFF
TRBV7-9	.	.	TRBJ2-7	TGTGAAAGCAGCTCCCCGGGACACCCAAAGACCAGCGGAGGTTACGAGCAGTACTTC	CESSSPGHPKTSGGYEQYF
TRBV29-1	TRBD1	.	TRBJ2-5	TGCAGCGTGGAGGACAGCCAGGGGGAGACCAAGTGCTTC	CSVEDSQGETKCF